This TCR beta chain emerged from a study of blood T cell repertoires in COVID-19. The junction had 13 bases not matched to a gene; V was cut back by 0 bases and J by 12 bases. Germline V CDR1 and CDR2: LGHDT, YNNKEL (reference sequence). The CDR3 has 17 residues. Assay used: immunoSEQ multiplex PCR; TCRdb lists only in-frame clones, some missing. The data show roughly 200,000 clones, roughly 78% seen once. This TCR was recovered from an elderly woman with active or convalescent COVID-19. The V gene is TRBV3-1 (or the pseudogene TRBV3-2), the J gene TRBJ1-4, with 10 nucleotides matching TRBD1. Sequencing was carried out using peripheral blood. The CDR3 nucleotides are TGTGCCAGCAGCCAAGATCTTCCTAGGACAGGGGGAAGGGAACTGTTTTTT. Its translation: CASSQDLPRTGGRELFF.